Each of the 13 T cell receptor beta chains below was sequenced from the same sample in a study of blood T cell repertoires in COVID-19. Clones were sequenced by immunoSEQ multiplex PCR, and TCRdb holds only the in-frame ones, with some missing. The table lists some 190,000 clones, roughly 86% of them singletons, with 1.5% to 2% in the top ten. Sequenced input: peripheral blood. These TCRs come from a man younger than 30 with active or convalescent COVID-19.

V is TRBV7-9 and J is TRBJ2-7; the D is unclear. V lost 1 base to trimming and J lost 0 bases, with 16 bases between them. CDR1 is SEHNR and CDR2 is FQNEAQ in the germline V gene (reference sequence). The CDR3 has 17 amino acids. CDR3 residues: CASSLVPLDPSSYEQYF. The DNA of the CDR3 is TGTGCCAGCAGCTTAGTTCCGCTAGATCCCAGCTCCTACGAGCAGTACTTC.

V and J are TRBV5-1 and TRBJ2-3, with 11 bases lining up with TRBD2. J was trimmed by 14 bases and V by 0 bases; bases with no gene match: 8. The CDR3 is 14 residues long. Looked up from germline, CDR1 is SGHRS and CDR2 is YFSETQ. The CDR3 spells CASSLGPTSGASYF. CDR3 coding DNA: TGCGCCAGCAGCTTGGGACCGACTAGCGGGGCGTCGTATTTT.

The sample holds one count of this clone. The rearrangement joins TRBV7-8 to TRBJ2-1; D is undetermined. The V and J ends lost 5 bases and 1 base respectively, with 9 bases between them. The CDR3 length is 14 residues. Germline CDR1 and CDR2: SGHVS and FQNEAQ. DNA for the CDR3: TGTGCCAGCAGCCCAGTGGAGTCCTACAATGAGCAGTTCTTC. Translation gives CASSPVESYNEQFF.

This clone was detected only a few times. The rearrangement uses TRBV4-3 and TRBJ2-5; 8 bases match TRBD1. The CDR3 has 15 residues. Germline V gives CDR1 LGHNA, CDR2 YSLEER. The J segment lost 1 base and the V segment lost 2 bases, leaving 3 bases of the junction unmatched. The CDR3 DNA reads TGCGCCAGCAGCCAAATCAGGGGGCCCCAAGAGACCCAGTACTTC. Encoded protein: CASSQIRGPQETQYF.

The CDR3 DNA reads TGTGCCAGTAGTATACAGGGGAGAGTTGAAAAACTGTTTTTT. Translated: CASSIQGRVEKLFF. This chain connects TRBV19 to TRBJ1-4, with D possibly matching TRBD1 (6 bases). Trimming removed 2 bases from V and 7 bases from J, with 11 bases in between. Germline CDR1 LNHDA, CDR2 SQIVND (reference sequence). The CDR3 covers 14 residues.

The table lists this clone with a count of one. This sequence joins TRBV7-9 and TRBJ2-3; a weak D match, TRBD2 (6 bases). Germline loops: CDR1 SEHNR, CDR2 FQNEAQ (reference sequence). The V end was cut by 5 bases, the J end by 3 bases, with 18 bases between. The CDR3 has 16 amino acids. This chain's CDR3 is CASSPGGRGGTDTQYF. In DNA form, the CDR3 reads TGTGCCAGCAGCCCAGGAGGACGGGGAGGAACAGATACGCAGTATTTT. Full variable domain (missing parts from reference TRBV7-9 and TRBJ2-3): DTGVSQNPRHKITKRGQNVTFRCDPISEHNRLYWYRQTLGQGPEFLTYFQNEAQLEKSRLLSDRFSAERPKGSFSTLEIQRTEQGDSAMYLCASSPGGRGGTDTQYFGPGTRLTVL.

The chain uses TRBV6-5 and TRBJ1-5; D gene uncertain. Deletions cut 6 bases from V and 11 bases from J, with 20 bases between. Germline CDR1 MNHEY, CDR2 SVGAGI. The CDR3 loop spans 14 amino acids. CDR3 nucleotide sequence: TGTGCCAGCAGAAAGAACCCCACGGAGGCAGCCCAGCATTTT. Translating gives CASRKNPTEAAQHF.

This chain joins TRBV3-1 (or the pseudogene TRBV3-2) and TRBJ2-7; TRBD1 matches at 7 bases. Germline V lookup: CDR1 LGHDT, CDR2 YNNKEL (reference sequence). V gave up 2 bases and J gave up 3 bases; unmatched junction bases: 4. The CDR3 runs to 14 residues. CDR3 DNA sequence: TGTGCCAGCAGCCAAATTGCAGGGGGCTACGAGCAGTACTTC. Protein sequence: CASSQIAGGYEQYF.

The genes are TRBV12-3 or TRBV12-4 and TRBJ1-3; 7 positions agree with TRBD1. The CDR3 runs 13 residues. V was clipped by 5 bases and J by 2 bases; unmatched bases: 0. Here the CDR3 DNA reads TGTGCCAGCAGTCAGGGGGCTGGAAACACCATATATTTT. Protein product: CASSQGAGNTIYF.

The chain employs TRBV11-2 and TRBJ1-3; D gene ambiguous. Germline V gives CDR1 SGHAT, CDR2 FQNNGV. The CDR3 consists of 16 residues. Deletions cut 0 bases from V and 0 bases from J, with 9 bases between. In DNA, the CDR3 is TGTGCCAGCAGCTTAGAGCGGGCAGTCTCTGGAAACACCATATATTTT. The encoded protein is CASSLERAVSGNTIYF.

V is TRBV5-4 and J is TRBJ2-5, with 7 bases that match TRBD1. Germline loops: CDR1 SGHNT, CDR2 YYREEE (reference sequence). The J segment lost 3 bases and the V segment lost 1 base, leaving 6 bases of the junction unmatched. The CDR3 extends over 15 amino acids. The CDR3 region has the DNA TGTGCCAGCAGCTTGACATTGACAGGGAAAGAGACCCAGTACTTC. The encoded protein is CASSLTLTGKETQYF.

J is TRBJ2-2 and V is TRBV19; 7 bases agree with TRBD2. Germline lookup yields CDR1 LNHDA and CDR2 SQIVND (reference sequence). V lost 4 bases, J lost 7 bases, and 6 bases stayed unmatched. CDR3 size: 14 residues. CDR3 in DNA: TGTGCCAGTAGTAGCGGGGGTATTAACGGGGAGCTGTTTTTT. Its protein is CASSSGGINGELFF.

This chain uses TRBV1 with TRBJ2-5; TRBD2, the table's D call, was not compared with the DNA. TRBV1 is a pseudogene segment. The length of the CDR3 is 19 residues. CDR3 coding DNA: TGCACCAGCAGCCAGAGGGCCAAAAAGCGGGGGACTCCTCAAGAGACCCAGTACTTC. Protein product: CTSSQRAKKRGTPQETQYF.